This T cell receptor beta chain was obtained from a study of cytomegalovirus exposure and HLA in healthy donors. Study-wide findings and caveats: At a 0.05 false discovery rate, a later analysis found 18,000 or so TCR beta sequences to be associated with HLA alleles. In a later analysis, most CMV-associated TCR beta chains appeared HLA-restricted.

In the case of this clone: Its cognate antigen is unknown.

Germline V gene sequence: CDR1 LNHNV, CDR2 YYDKDF (reference sequence). This CDR3 contains 16 residues. With 8 bases removed from V and 2 bases from J, the gap between germline ends came to 18 bases. Likely unrecorded immune exposures existed in these nominally healthy donors. Amplification used 60 Vbeta primers and 13 Jbeta primers. Profiled with immunoSEQ multiplex PCR; TCRdb holds only in-frame clones, not every one. Of roughly 150,000 clones listed, approximately 80% are singletons. Sequencing was done on a sample of PBMCs. The receptor was derived from a young man in good health and CMV-seronegative. The V call is TRBV15, the J call TRBJ2-2; tentatively, D is TRBD1 (6 bases). The CDR3 coding sequence is TGTGCCACCGGACGACTCGGGACACTTAACACCGGGGAGCTGTTTTTT. It is translated as CATGRLGTLNTGELFF.